This T cell receptor beta chain originates from a study of T cells after yellow fever vaccination. Across the whole study: It was SMART-Seq v4 Ultra Low Input that prepared the fractions with low cell numbers.

This CDR3 is built from 16 residues. Germline lookup yields CDR1 DFQATT and CDR2 SNEGSKA (reference sequence). The J segment lost 3 bases and the V segment lost 1 base, leaving 6 bases of the junction unmatched. This clonotype was observed a few times. Its target is unknown. Findings and limits, study-wide: Some clonotypes, a small share, were shared between CD4 and CD8 compartments.

Generation of TCR cDNA used 5'RACE template switching (which added a universal primer site and UMIs). From the 5' RACE reads, TCRdb called clonotypes with MiXCR, one entry per CDR3 protein. The sample lists some 73,000 distinct CDR3 sequences, approximately 7.5% occurring once. The chain couples TRBV20-1 to TRBJ2-3, with 11 bases aligning to TRBD2. The material sequenced was CD8+ T cells sorted from PBMCs, taken on the day of the yellow fever booster vaccination. This clonotype was obtained from a man aged 25 to 45 who received the YFV17D yellow fever vaccine. The CDR3 bases are TGCAGTGCTAGAGGGCTAGCGGGAGGTTTAACAGATACGCAGTATTTT. Amino acid sequence: CSARGLAGGLTDTQYF.